This T cell receptor (beta chain) was identified in a study of blood T cell repertoires in COVID-19. At the level of the study: Whether acute or convalescent, the COVID-19 samples came from the United States, Italy and Spain. From T cells, B-cell-depleted T cells, or PBMCs came the material, which was cDNA or gDNA.

In the original analysis: From reference gene primer amplification, estimates of nucleated cell counts were derived. Produced via immunoSEQ multiplex PCR; TCRdb's table is partial and in-frame only. That table furnishes V, J and clone size, whereas the DNA furnished D and trimming. The table includes some 81,000 clones, roughly 96% detected once. Sequencing used peripheral blood. This receptor was taken from a human donor with active COVID-19. The donor label of this sample is uncertain.

CDR3 coding DNA: TGTGCCACTGAAAAACAGGATTTGCTCACTGAAGCTTTCTTT. Protein: CATEKQDLLTEAFF. V gene TRBV24-1 combines with J gene TRBJ1-1, with a tentative D call TRBD1 (5 bases). Deletions cut 10 bases from V and 4 bases from J, with 18 bases between. The CDR3 is made up of 14 amino acids. CDR1 is KGHDR and CDR2 is SFDVKD in the germline V gene.